The present T cell receptor beta chain was sequenced within a study of blood T cell repertoires in COVID-19. This CDR3 has 15 residues. CDR1 is LNHDA and CDR2 is SQIVND in the germline V gene (reference sequence). V gave up 5 bases and J gave up 0 bases; unmatched junction bases: 6. In the study's own analysis: Scientists estimated how many nucleated cells there were by amplifying reference gene primers. This table comes from immunoSEQ multiplex PCR, and its TCRdb copy is limited to in-frame clones, with some not included. V, J and clone size were drawn from that table, and D and trimming were deduced from the DNA. The table has 150,000 to 200,000 clones, 82% seen once.

This rearrangement joins TRBV19 to TRBJ1-1; 7 bases fit TRBD1. Source material: peripheral blood. The TCR originated in a woman between 65 and 79 years old with acute or convalescent COVID-19. The CDR3 DNA is TGTGCCAGTAGTCCCAGACAGGGACTGAACACTGAAGCTTTCTTT. Amino acid sequence: CASSPRQGLNTEAFF.